One sample yielded the 20 T cell receptor beta chains listed below, sequenced in a study of CD8+ T cells in alopecia areata. cDNA serving as the sequencing template came from extracted, reverse transcribed RNA. The method was immunoSEQ multiplex PCR; TCRdb's version includes in-frame clones alone and lacks a portion of them. The sample records under 350,000 clones, 58% being singletons. As for treatment: oral pan-JAK inhibitor, 5-10 mg twice daily. Specimen: CD4+ T cells sorted from blood, collected at week 24, from a patient treated with tofacitinib. Receptors were obtained from a human donor with alopecia areata.

The table lists this clone with a few counts. The gene calls are TRBV30 and TRBJ1-5; D unresolved. V lost 2 bases and J 6 bases, leaving 17 bases between the germline ends. The CDR3 runs to 15 residues. Looked up from germline, CDR1 is GTSNPN and CDR2 is SVGIG (reference sequence). The CDR3 here is CAWSRMGTRGQPQHF. CDR3 nucleotide sequence: TGTGCCTGGAGTAGGATGGGTACGCGGGGTCAGCCCCAGCATTTT.

The chain joins TRBV9 to TRBJ2-5, with 7 bases identical to TRBD2. The CDR3 spans 15 residues. V was pared by 4 bases and J by 5 bases, with 11 bases of the junction left unmatched. The germline V gene has CDR1 SGDLS and CDR2 YYNGEE. CDR3 sequence (DNA): TGTGCCAGCAGCCCGAGTCGCGGGGAGGGCGAGACCCAGTACTTC. The encoded protein is CASSPSRGEGETQYF.

This chain links TRBV23-1 with TRBJ2-7; possibly TRBD1 for D (5 bases). TRBV23-1 is recorded as an ORF, its role being uncertain. The CDR3 consists of 14 residues. The ends were cut back, 2 bases at V and 6 bases at J, with 14 bases in the middle. The CDR3 region has the DNA TGCGCCAGCAGTCAAGGGCAGGGTGAAGGCGAGCAGTACTTC. Its protein is CASSQGQGEGEQYF.

V and J are TRBV5-1 and TRBJ2-7; no clear D. Germline V lookup: CDR1 SGHRS, CDR2 YFSETQ. CDR3 length equals 10 residues. Trimming left V 7 bases short and J 1 base short, with 3 bases between. Here the CDR3 DNA reads TGCGCCAGCGGTTCCTACGAGCAGTACTTC. It specifies CASGSYEQYF.

The chain combines TRBV29-1 with TRBJ2-3; D is uncertain. This CDR3 contains 12 residues. CDR1 and CDR2 (germline): SQVTM, ANQGSEA. Trimming took off 4 bases at V and 6 bases at J, with 11 bases between the two ends. In DNA, the CDR3 is TGCAGCGTTGGAGCCCTGTCCGATACGCAGTATTTT. Its protein product is CSVGALSDTQYF.

V usage is TRBV30 and J usage is TRBJ2-7; D unresolved. Germline lookup yields CDR1 GTSNPN and CDR2 SVGIG (reference sequence). The CDR3 is 13 residues long. Trimming cost V 0 bases and J 0 bases, with 6 bases left between them. The CDR3 region has the DNA TGTGCCTGGAGTGTCAAGAGCTCCTACGAGCAGTACTTC. Translated: CAWSVKSSYEQYF.

This chain links TRBV30 with TRBJ2-5; TRBD2 matches 7 bases. V shed 8 bases and J 5 bases; nucleotides not matched to a gene: 17. From germline, CDR1 is GTSNPN and CDR2 SVGIG (reference sequence). This CDR3 region has 15 residues. The CDR3 sequence is CAQASGSQRFETQYF. Written as DNA, the CDR3 is TGTGCCCAAGCTAGCGGCAGCCAAAGATTTGAGACCCAGTACTTC. Using reference TRBV30 and TRBJ2-5 for the parts outside the CDR3, the full variable domain is SQTIHQWPATLVQPVGSPLSLECTVEGTSNPNLYWYRQAAGRGLQLLFYSVGIGQISSEVPQNLSASRPQDRQFILSSKKLLLSDSGFYLCAQASGSQRFETQYFGPGTRLLVL.

This clone was picked up a small number of times. The chain combines TRBV5-1 with TRBJ2-7; the match to TRBD2 covers 9 bases. The germline CDR1 and CDR2 sequences are SGHRS and YFSETQ. The length of the CDR3 is 14 residues. V lost 4 bases to trimming and J lost 1 base; unmatched junction nucleotides: 3. The CDR3 DNA reads as TGCGCCAGCAGCCCGACTAGCGGTTCCTACGAGCAGTACTTC. Translating gives CASSPTSGSYEQYF.

This clone was recorded once. The chain employs TRBV30 and TRBJ2-1; maybe TRBD2 (6 bases). The CDR3 spans 15 residues. V shed 0 bases and J shed 4 bases, with 13 bases lying between them. CDR1 is GTSNPN and CDR2 is SVGIG in the germline V gene (reference sequence). In DNA, the CDR3 is TGTGCCTGGAGTGTCGGACTACCCTCATACAATGAGCAGTTCTTC. Its translation is CAWSVGLPSYNEQFF.

The chain employs TRBV7-9 and TRBJ1-2; no firm D call. Germline values: CDR1 SEHNR, CDR2 FQNEAQ (reference sequence). Trimming removed 1 base from V and 1 base from J, with 7 bases in between. The CDR3 is 14 residues long. CDR3 sequence: CASSLGGSNYGYTF. DNA for the CDR3: TGTGCCAGCAGCTTAGGCGGTAGTAACTATGGCTACACCTTC.

This clone turned up a few times. V is TRBV29-1 and J is TRBJ2-2; D not certain. The CDR3 contains 12 residues. Trimming left V 7 bases short and J 1 base short, with 7 bases between. Germline V gene sequence: CDR1 SQVTM, CDR2 ANQGSEA. In DNA form, the CDR3 reads TGCAGCGCGACAAGGAACACCGGGGAGCTGTTTTTT. Its translation is CSATRNTGELFF.

The CDR3 spells CASSVAPSTEAFF. The CDR3 coding sequence is TGTGCCAGCAGCGTAGCCCCGAGTACCGAAGCTTTCTTT. The J gene is TRBJ1-1, the V gene TRBV9; D call uncertain. Trimming removed 0 bases at V and 8 bases at J, with 11 bases between. This CDR3 has 13 amino acids. CDR1 and CDR2 from the germline V gene are SGDLS and YYNGEE.

The chain uses TRBV7-2 and TRBJ2-3; tentatively, D is TRBD2 (6 bases). The CDR3 consists of 15 residues. Germline CDR1 and CDR2: SGHTA and FQGNSA. The V end was cut by 5 bases, the J end by 4 bases, with 16 bases between. The CDR3 sequence: CASSQESTGADTQYF. CDR3 nucleotide sequence: TGTGCCAGCAGCCAAGAGAGCACGGGGGCAGATACGCAGTATTTT.

The V and J genes are TRBV29-1 and TRBJ2-7; 10 bases agree with TRBD1. The CDR3 is 14 amino acids. Germline values: CDR1 SQVTM, CDR2 ANQGSEA. V lost 4 bases, J lost 7 bases, and 10 bases stayed unmatched. The CDR3 protein is CSVGPRQGAREQYF. CDR3 nucleotide sequence: TGCAGCGTTGGGCCTAGACAGGGGGCGAGAGAGCAGTACTTC.

The chain recombines TRBV10-3 with TRBJ2-1; D is perhaps TRBD1 (7 bases). Looked up from germline, CDR1 is ENHRY and CDR2 is SYGVKD. The CDR3 covers 16 residues. V was cut by 2 bases and J by 10 bases, with 21 bases left in between. The CDR3 nucleotides read TGTGCCATCAGTGAGCTCTCGGGAGCAGGGGGAAGCGAGCAGTTCTTC. It is translated as CAISELSGAGGSEQFF.

The V call is TRBV4-3, the J call TRBJ2-7; D gene uncertain. The V end lost 0 bases, the J end lost 2 bases, and 8 bases lay between the germline ends. The CDR3 length is 14 residues. Per the germline V gene, CDR1 is LGHNA and CDR2 is YSLEER. CDR3 protein: CASSQDPGPYEQYF. For the CDR3, the DNA is TGCGCCAGCAGCCAAGATCCCGGCCCCTACGAGCAGTACTTC.

This clone has more than one count but fewer than ten. This CDR3 is CASSSDRGKTDTQYF. The CDR3 coding sequence is TGTGCCAGCAGCTCAGACAGGGGGAAGACAGATACGCAGTATTTT. The chain carries TRBV7-2 and TRBJ2-3; 9 bases map to TRBD1. Germline V gene sequence: CDR1 SGHTA, CDR2 FQGNSA. J was trimmed by 3 bases and V by 4 bases; bases with no gene match: 5. The CDR3 extends over 15 amino acids. The full variable domain, rest sourced from reference TRBV7-2 and TRBJ2-3, is GAGVSQSPSNKVTEKGKDVELRCDPISGHTALYWYRQSLGQGLEFLIYFQGNSAPDKSGLPSDRFSAERTGGSVSTLTIQRTQQEDSAVYLCASSSDRGKTDTQYFGPGTRLTVL.

This clone was seen only once. The chain uses TRBV28 and TRBJ1-5; 8 bases agree with TRBD1. Germline V CDR1 and CDR2: MDHEN, SYDVKM. The CDR3 has 15 residues. V lost 3 bases to trimming and J lost 2 bases; unmatched junction nucleotides: 3. CDR3 residues: CASSFLGQGNQPQHF. The CDR3, as DNA: TGTGCCAGCAGTTTCCTGGGACAGGGCAATCAGCCCCAGCATTTT.

The chain joins TRBV7-3 to TRBJ1-2, with 7 bases lining up with TRBD1. The germline V gene encodes CDR1 SGHTA and CDR2 FQGTGA. The junction had 11 bases not matched to a gene; V was cut back by 5 bases and J by 8 bases. The CDR3 has 14 amino acids. The chain's CDR3 is CASSPARQGGGYTF. CDR3 DNA: TGTGCCAGCAGCCCGGCCAGACAGGGTGGGGGCTACACCTTC.

The chain's CDR3 is CATSRDRGEAFF. The CDR3 nucleotides read TGTGCCACCAGCAGAGATCGCGGAGAAGCTTTCTTT. This sequence joins TRBV15 and TRBJ1-1; D is uncertain. Trimming left V 0 bases short and J 8 bases short, with 7 bases between. Germline V gives CDR1 LNHNV, CDR2 YYDKDF (reference sequence). The CDR3 extends over 12 amino acids.